The TCR beta chain described here comes from a study of cytomegalovirus exposure and HLA in healthy donors. The study, taken as a whole, reports: Upon later analysis, HLA-associated TCR beta chains proved more clonally expanded than other, equally common chains. Later on, analysis showed that most CMV-associated TCR beta chains appeared to be HLA-restricted.

The germline gives CDR1 SGHTA, CDR2 FQGTGA. The V end lost 2 bases, the J end lost 1 base, and 10 bases lay between the germline ends. The length of the CDR3 is 15 residues. Details on this clone: Its antigen is unknown.

The PCR was carried out with 60 Vbeta primers and 13 Jbeta primers. TCRdb's copy holds only in-frame clones and misses some; the assay was immunoSEQ multiplex PCR. The sample holds about 150,000 clones, about 80% seen once. This chain connects TRBV7-3 to TRBJ2-3; no clear D gene. The receptor's source is a man between 25 and 39 years old in good health and CMV-seropositive. Sequenced input: PBMCs. The CDR3 here is CASSLSRMGTDTQYF. CDR3 coding DNA: TGTGCCAGCAGCTTATCGCGGATGGGCACAGATACGCAGTATTTT.